A selection of T cell receptor beta chains follows, all from one sample in a study of monozygotic twins with cystic fibrosis. Repertoires were generated with immunoSEQ multiplex PCR, while TCRdb's copy carries only in-frame clones and drops some. The data contain about 22,000 clones, around nine tenths of them seen just once; the ten biggest clones take up roughly 1.2%. Sequenced sample: blood. These receptors all stem from a woman aged 30 to 39 with cystic fibrosis. Both conserved end residues are part of each CDR3. D genes are given only for firm matches. A clone size is listed for some rows: how often the clone was seen (once, few, many), or a class if it is expanded.

CDR3 | DNA | V | size | J | D
CASSPGTGGYNEQFF | TGTGCCAGCAGCCCCGGGACAGGGGGCTACAATGAGCAGTTCTTC | TRBV6-5 | NA | TRBJ2-1 | TRBD1
CASSQVQGASAYGYTF | TGCGCCAGCAGCCAAGTACAGGGGGCGAGTGCCTATGGCTACACCTTC | TRBV4-3 | NA | TRBJ1-2 | TRBD1
CASSLVGGAGSELAFF | TGTGCCAGCAGCTTGGTAGGCGGCGCGGGGAGTGAGTTAGCTTTCTTT | TRBV5-5 | NA | TRBJ1-1 | NA
CASSIGQVNTEAFF | TGTGCCAGCAGCATCGGACAGGTGAACACTGAAGCTTTCTTT | TRBV28 | NA | TRBJ1-1 | TRBD1
CASSLGAGSHPDTQYF | TGTGCCAGCAGCTTAGGGGCAGGGAGCCATCCAGATACGCAGTATTTT | TRBV7-6 | NA | TRBJ2-3 | NA
CASSLLLGTGRNTIYF | TGTGCCAGCAGCTTATTGTTGGGTACGGGTCGGAACACCATATATTTT | TRBV7-9 | NA | TRBJ1-3 | NA
CAWRVAGVGYGYTF | TGTGCCTGGAGGGTGGCAGGGGTTGGCTATGGCTACACCTTC | TRBV30 | NA | TRBJ1-2 | NA
CASSPRGDVSYEQYF | TGTGCCAGCAGCCCCAGGGGGGATGTCTCCTACGAGCAGTACTTC | TRBV5-5 | NA | TRBJ2-7 | NA
CASSQEVRATVQPQHF | TGCGCCAGCAGCCAAGAGGTACGGGCAACGGTACAGCCCCAGCATTTT | TRBV4-1 | NA | TRBJ1-5 | NA
CASSLDGPTEAFF | TGTGCCAGCAGCTTAGACGGGCCCACTGAAGCTTTCTTT | TRBV7-9 | NA | TRBJ1-1 | NA
CASSYSTGQVPYEQYF | TGTGCCAGCAGTTACTCGACGGGACAGGTTCCCTACGAGCAGTACTTC | TRBV6-5 | NA | TRBJ2-7 | TRBD1
CASSQDRGVYNEQFF | TGCGCCAGCAGCCAAGACAGGGGGGTCTACAATGAGCAGTTCTTC | TRBV4-3 | NA | TRBJ2-1 | NA
CASSSHSGTANYGYTF | TGCGCCAGCAGCTCCCATAGTGGGACAGCTAACTATGGCTACACCTTC | TRBV5-1 | NA | TRBJ1-2 | TRBD1
CASSTSHQPQHF | TGTGCCAGCAGCACCTCCCATCAGCCCCAGCATTTT | TRBV7-2 | once | TRBJ1-5 | NA
CSGGRANTEAFF | TGCAGCGGGGGGAGGGCGAACACTGAAGCTTTCTTT | TRBV29-1 | NA | TRBJ1-1 | NA
CASSLTPGSTDTQYF | TGTGCCAGCAGCCTTACTCCGGGTAGCACAGATACGCAGTATTTT | TRBV5-4 | NA | TRBJ2-3 | NA
CASSLQGGESGETQYF | TGCGCCAGCAGCTTACAGGGAGGGGAGAGTGGGGAGACCCAGTACTTC | TRBV5-1 | NA | TRBJ2-5 | NA
CASSQIRDRNTEAFF | TGCGCCAGCAGCCAGATCCGGGACAGGAACACTGAAGCTTTCTTT | TRBV4-1 | NA | TRBJ1-1 | TRBD1
CASSRFDGLAGYNEQFF | TGTGCCAGCAGCCGTTTTGACGGATTAGCGGGCTACAATGAGCAGTTCTTC | TRBV7-9 | few | TRBJ2-1 | TRBD2
CASSVGGPLQETQYF | TGTGCCAGCAGCGTGGGGGGGCCACTACAAGAGACCCAGTACTTC | TRBV9 | NA | TRBJ2-5 | NA
CASSEPGGTQYF | TGTGCCAGCAGTGAACCGGGGGGGACCCAGTACTTC | TRBV6-5 | NA | TRBJ2-5 | TRBD2
CASSEGKGRGTEAFF | TGTGCCAGCAGTGAAGGAAAGGGGCGAGGGACTGAAGCTTTCTTT | TRBV2 | NA | TRBJ1-1 | NA
CAWSVDSYGYTF | TGTGCCTGGAGTGTCGACAGCTATGGCTACACCTTC | TRBV30 | few | TRBJ1-2 | NA
CSVEEGGNTEAFF | TGCAGCGTTGAAGAGGGGGGAAACACTGAAGCTTTCTTT | TRBV29-1 | few | TRBJ1-1 | NA
CSVGAENLNYGYTF | TGCAGCGTTGGGGCGGAGAACCTAAACTATGGCTACACCTTC | TRBV29-1 | NA | TRBJ1-2 | NA
CASSIAVNTEAFF | TGTGCCAGTAGTATAGCCGTGAACACTGAAGCTTTCTTT | TRBV19 | NA | TRBJ1-1 | NA
CASSLAGRSGELFF | TGTGCCAGCAGTTTAGCGGGGCGGTCCGGGGAGCTGTTTTTT | TRBV7-7 | NA | TRBJ2-2 | TRBD2
CASSLNGGVHEQYF | TGTGCCAGCAGCTTAAACGGCGGGGTCCACGAGCAGTACTTC | TRBV13 | NA | TRBJ2-7 | NA